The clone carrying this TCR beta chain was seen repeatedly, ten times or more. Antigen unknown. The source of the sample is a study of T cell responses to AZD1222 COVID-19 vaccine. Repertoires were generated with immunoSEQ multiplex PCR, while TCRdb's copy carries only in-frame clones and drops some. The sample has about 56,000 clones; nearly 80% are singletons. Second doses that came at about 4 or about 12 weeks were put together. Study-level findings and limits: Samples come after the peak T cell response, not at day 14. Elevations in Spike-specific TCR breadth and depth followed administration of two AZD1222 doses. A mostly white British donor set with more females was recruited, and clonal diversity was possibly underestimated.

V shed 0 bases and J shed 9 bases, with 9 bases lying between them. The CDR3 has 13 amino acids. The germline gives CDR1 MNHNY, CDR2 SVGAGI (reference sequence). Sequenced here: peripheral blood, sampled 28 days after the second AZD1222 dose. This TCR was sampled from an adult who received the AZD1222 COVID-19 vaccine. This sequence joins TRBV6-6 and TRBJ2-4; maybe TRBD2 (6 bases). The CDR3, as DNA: TGTGCCAGCAGTTACTCGGGGGGAGGCATTCAGTACTTC. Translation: CASSYSGGGIQYF.